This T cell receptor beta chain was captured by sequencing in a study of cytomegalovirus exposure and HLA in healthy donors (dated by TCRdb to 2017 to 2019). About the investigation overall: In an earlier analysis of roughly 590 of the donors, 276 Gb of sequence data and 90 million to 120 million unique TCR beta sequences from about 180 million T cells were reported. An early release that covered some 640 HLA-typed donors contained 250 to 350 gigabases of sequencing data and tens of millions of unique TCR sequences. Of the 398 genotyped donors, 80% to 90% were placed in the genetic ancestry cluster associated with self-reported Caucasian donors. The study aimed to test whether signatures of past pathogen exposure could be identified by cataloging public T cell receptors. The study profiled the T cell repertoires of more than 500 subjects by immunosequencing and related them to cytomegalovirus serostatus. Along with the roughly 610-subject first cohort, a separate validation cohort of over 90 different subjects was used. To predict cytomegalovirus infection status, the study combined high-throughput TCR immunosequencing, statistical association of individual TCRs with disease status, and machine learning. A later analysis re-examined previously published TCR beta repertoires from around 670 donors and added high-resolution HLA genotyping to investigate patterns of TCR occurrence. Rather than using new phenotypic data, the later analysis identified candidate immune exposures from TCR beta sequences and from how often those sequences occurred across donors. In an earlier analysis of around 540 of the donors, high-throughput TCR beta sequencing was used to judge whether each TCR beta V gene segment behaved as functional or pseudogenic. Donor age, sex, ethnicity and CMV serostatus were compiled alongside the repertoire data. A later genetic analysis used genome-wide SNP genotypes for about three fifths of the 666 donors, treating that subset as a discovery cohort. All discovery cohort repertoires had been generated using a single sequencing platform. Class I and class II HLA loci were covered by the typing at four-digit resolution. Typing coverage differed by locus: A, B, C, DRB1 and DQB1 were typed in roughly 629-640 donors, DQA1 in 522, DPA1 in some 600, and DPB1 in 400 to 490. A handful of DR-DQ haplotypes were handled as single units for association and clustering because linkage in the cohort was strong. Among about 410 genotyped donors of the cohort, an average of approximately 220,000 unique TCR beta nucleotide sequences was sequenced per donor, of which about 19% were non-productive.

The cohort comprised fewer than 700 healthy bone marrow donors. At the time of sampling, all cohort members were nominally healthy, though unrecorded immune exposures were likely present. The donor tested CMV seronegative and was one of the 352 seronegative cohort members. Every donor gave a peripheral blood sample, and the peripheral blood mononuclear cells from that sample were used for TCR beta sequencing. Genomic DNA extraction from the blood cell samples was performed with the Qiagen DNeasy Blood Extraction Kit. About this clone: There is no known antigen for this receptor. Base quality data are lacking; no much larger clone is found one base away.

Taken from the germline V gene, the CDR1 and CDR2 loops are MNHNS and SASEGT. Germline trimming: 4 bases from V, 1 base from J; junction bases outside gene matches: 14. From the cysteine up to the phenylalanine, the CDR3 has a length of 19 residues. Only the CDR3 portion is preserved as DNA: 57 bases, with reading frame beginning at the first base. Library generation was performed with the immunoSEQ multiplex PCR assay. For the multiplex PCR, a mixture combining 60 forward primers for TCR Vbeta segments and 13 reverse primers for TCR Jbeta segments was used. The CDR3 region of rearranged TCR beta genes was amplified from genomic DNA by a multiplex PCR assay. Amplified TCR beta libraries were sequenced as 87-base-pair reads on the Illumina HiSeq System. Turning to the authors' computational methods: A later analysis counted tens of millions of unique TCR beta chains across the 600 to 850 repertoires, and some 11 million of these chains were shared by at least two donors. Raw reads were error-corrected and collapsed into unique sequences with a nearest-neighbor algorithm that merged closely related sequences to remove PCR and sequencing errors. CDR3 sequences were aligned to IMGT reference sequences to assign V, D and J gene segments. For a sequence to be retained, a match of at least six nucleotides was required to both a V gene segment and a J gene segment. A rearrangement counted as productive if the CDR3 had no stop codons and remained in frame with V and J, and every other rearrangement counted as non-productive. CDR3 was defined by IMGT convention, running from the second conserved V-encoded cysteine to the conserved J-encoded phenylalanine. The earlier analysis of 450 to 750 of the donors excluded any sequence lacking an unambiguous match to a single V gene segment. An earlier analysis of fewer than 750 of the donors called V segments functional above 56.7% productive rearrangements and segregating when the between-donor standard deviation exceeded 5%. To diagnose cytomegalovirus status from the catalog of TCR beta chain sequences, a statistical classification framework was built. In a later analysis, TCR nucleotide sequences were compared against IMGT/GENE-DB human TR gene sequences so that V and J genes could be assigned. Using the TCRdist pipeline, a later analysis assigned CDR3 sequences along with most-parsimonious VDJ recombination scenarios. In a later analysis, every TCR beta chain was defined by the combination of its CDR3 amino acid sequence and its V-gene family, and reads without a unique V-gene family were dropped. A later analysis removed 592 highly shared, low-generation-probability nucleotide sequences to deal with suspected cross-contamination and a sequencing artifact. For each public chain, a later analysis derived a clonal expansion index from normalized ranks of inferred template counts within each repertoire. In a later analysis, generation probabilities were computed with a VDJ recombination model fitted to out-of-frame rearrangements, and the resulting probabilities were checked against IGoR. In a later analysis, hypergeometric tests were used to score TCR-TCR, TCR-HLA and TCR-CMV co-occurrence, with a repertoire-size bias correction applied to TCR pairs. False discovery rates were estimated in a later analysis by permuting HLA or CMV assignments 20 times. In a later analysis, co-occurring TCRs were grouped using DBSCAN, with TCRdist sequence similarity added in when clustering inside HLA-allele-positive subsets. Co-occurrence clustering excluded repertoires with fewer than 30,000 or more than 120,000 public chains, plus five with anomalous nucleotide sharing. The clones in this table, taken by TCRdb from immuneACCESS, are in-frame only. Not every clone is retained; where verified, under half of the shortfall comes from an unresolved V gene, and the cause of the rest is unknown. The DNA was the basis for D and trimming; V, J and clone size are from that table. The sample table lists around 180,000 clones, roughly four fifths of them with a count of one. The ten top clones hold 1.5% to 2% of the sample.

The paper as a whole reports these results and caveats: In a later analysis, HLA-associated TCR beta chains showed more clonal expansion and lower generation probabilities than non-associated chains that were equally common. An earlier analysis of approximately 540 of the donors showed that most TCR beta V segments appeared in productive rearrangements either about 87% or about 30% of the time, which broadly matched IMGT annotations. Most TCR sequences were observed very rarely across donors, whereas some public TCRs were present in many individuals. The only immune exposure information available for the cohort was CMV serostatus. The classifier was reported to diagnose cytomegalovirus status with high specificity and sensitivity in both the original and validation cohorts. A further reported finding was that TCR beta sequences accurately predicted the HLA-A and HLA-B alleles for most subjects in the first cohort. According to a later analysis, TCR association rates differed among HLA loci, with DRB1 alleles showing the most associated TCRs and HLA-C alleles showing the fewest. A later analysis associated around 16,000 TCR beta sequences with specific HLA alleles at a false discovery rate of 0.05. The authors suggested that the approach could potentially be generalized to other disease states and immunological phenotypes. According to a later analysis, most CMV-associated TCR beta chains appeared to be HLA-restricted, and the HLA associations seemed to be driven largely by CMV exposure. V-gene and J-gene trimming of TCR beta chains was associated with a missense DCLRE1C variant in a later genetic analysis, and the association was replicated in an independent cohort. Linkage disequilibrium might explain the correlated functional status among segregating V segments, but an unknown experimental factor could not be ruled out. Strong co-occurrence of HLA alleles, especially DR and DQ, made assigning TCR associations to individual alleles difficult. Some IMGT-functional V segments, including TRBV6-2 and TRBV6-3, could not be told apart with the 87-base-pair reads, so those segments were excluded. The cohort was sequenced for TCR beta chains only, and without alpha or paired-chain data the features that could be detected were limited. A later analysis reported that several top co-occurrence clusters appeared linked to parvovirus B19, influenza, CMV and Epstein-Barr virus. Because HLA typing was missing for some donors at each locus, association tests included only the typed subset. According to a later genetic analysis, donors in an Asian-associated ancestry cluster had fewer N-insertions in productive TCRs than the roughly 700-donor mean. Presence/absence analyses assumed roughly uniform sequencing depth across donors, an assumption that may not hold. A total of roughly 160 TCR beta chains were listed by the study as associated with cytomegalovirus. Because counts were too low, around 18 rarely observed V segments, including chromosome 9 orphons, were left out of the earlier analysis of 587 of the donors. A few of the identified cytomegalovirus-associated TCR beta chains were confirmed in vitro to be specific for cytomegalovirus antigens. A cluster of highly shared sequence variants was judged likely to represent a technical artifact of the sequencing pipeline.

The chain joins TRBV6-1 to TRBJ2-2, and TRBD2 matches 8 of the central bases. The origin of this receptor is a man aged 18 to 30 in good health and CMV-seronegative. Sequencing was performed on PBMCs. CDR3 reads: CASSGRGSGRTVNTGELFF. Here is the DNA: TGTGCCAGCAGTGGTCGGGGAAGCGGGAGAACTGTGAACACCGGGGAGCTGTTTTTT.